This TCR beta chain was recorded in a study of blood T cell repertoires in COVID-19 (dated by TCRdb to between 2020 and 2021). General notes on the study: Collaborator samples came from the United States, Italy and Spain and covered acute and convalescent phases of COVID-19. Where available, HLA class I and class II types were taken from metadata supplied by the sample provider and were not determined by assay-based typing. The material from the prospective study consisted of cDNA or gDNA derived from T cells, B-cell-depleted T cells, or PBMCs. Sample metadata almost always included a de-identified subject ID, COVID-19 status, age in years and sex. Deeply sampled blood TCRbeta repertoires from subjects exposed to, actively infected with, or recovered from COVID-19 were included in the dataset. The samples were drawn from the first 160 participants of the ongoing ImmuneRACE study and from under 1,500 subjects provided by 6 global collaborators. The repertoires were made available in a free public database intended to serve as a resource for research on the immune response to SARS-CoV-2. Summary of the overall study and its limitations: Clinical and demographic metadata were provided uncurated, with the amount varying by source and participant.

Participants in the prospective study were aged roughly 18 to 100 years, lived in about two dozen United States geographic areas, and enrolled through a virtual design. In the prospective study, cohorts were assigned on the basis of participant-reported clinical history obtained from a screening survey and a study questionnaire. For ImmuneRACE Cohort 3, a participant was defined as recovered based on two consecutive negative NP/OP PCR tests, clearance by a healthcare professional, or resolution of symptoms. Each participant in the prospective study had whole blood, serum and a nasopharyngeal or oropharyngeal swab collected by mobile phlebotomists. Additional blood draws and questionnaires over an approximately two-month period could optionally be provided by prospective study participants. Before DNA extraction, prospective study blood samples were shipped either frozen or at room temperature.

For this chain, trimming is 10 bases at the V end and 1 base at the J end, and the number of junction bases without a gene match is 15. The germline V gene encodes CDR1 LNHDA and CDR2 SQIVND (reference sequence). From cysteine to phenylalanine, the CDR3 is 17 amino acids long. The sequence is cut down to CDR3 DNA, 51 bases in frame from base 1. In regard to this clone: Its cognate antigen has yet to be identified. Per-base qualities were not stored, and no clone one base away is much larger.

The immunoSEQ Assay, a bias-controlled multiplex PCR, was used to amplify TCRbeta CDR3 regions from genomic DNA. For the original study's pipeline: The number of nucleated cells in each sample was estimated from the amplification of reference gene primers within the assay. To quantify the absolute abundance of each unique TCRbeta CDR3 rearrangement, sequence reads were collapsed and filtered. For each sample, productive Simpson clonality was calculated as the square root of Simpson's diversity index across productive rearrangements. The immuneACCESS repertoire file appears here via TCRdb, limited to in-frame rearrangements. These files lack a portion of the clones; in checked studies, under half of the deficit traces to unresolved V genes, and the cause of the others is not known. That table is the source of V, J and clone size, and D and trimming were worked out from the DNA. The sample data list 200,000 to 250,000 clones, and 88% of these were observed just once. Just over 2.5% of the sample is in the top ten clones.

In this chain, TRBV19 is recombined with TRBJ1-1; TRBD1 agrees with 10 junctional bases. This receptor was taken from a woman in her twenties or thirties who had recovered from COVID-19. Sample: PBMCs or T cells enriched from blood (not recorded which). The DNA sequence is TGTGCCACTAAGGTGTTGACAGGGGGCGCCCGGAACACTGAAGCTTTCTTT. Translated, this gives CATKVLTGGARNTEAFF.